Shown below are 26 T cell receptor beta chains from a single sample sequenced in a study of cytomegalovirus exposure and HLA in healthy donors. The PCR employed 60 Vbeta primers together with 13 Jbeta primers. TCRdb keeps only in-frame clones here, not all; method: immunoSEQ multiplex PCR. The repertoire has about 180,000 clones, roughly 84% of them found once; the top ten carry around 0.41%. Sequencing used PBMCs. These receptors originate from a boy younger than 10 in good health and CMV-seronegative.

The V gene is TRBV5-1, the J gene TRBJ1-1, with 11 positions matching TRBD1. The CDR3 sequence is 16 residues long. J gave up 3 bases and V 2 bases, and 6 bases lay outside the gene matches. Germline-derived CDR1 and CDR2 are SGHRS and YFSETQ. CDR3 nucleotides: TGCGCCAGCAGCTTCGGACAGGGGGCTAGGGACACTGAAGCTTTCTTT. Translated: CASSFGQGARDTEAFF.

The chain combines TRBV7-2 with TRBJ2-1, with 7 nucleotides matching TRBD2. CDR1 is SGHTA, CDR2 FQGNSA, per germline. This CDR3 region has 13 residues. J was trimmed by 10 bases and V by 1 base; bases with no gene match: 4. The DNA for the CDR3 is TGTGCCAGCAGCTTAGACCGGGACTACGAGCAGTTCTTC. Its protein is CASSLDRDYEQFF.

This sequence joins TRBV19 and TRBJ1-1; 7 nucleotides match TRBD1. The germline V gene has CDR1 LNHDA and CDR2 SQIVND (reference sequence). The CDR3 is 16 amino acids. V gave up 3 bases and J gave up 5 bases; unmatched junction bases: 12. Here the CDR3 reads CASSMTGTALWTEAFF. The CDR3 DNA reads as TGTGCCAGTAGTATGACCGGGACAGCTCTTTGGACTGAAGCTTTCTTT.

This chain uses TRBV6-6 with TRBJ1-3; D is uncertain. The CDR3 sequence is 15 residues long. V was shortened by 4 bases and J by 3 bases, with 13 bases between the two germline ends. Per the germline V gene, CDR1 is MNHNY and CDR2 is SVGAGI (reference sequence). The CDR3 reads CASSLKEAVGNTIYF. As DNA, the CDR3 is TGTGCCAGCAGTTTGAAGGAGGCAGTTGGAAACACCATATATTTT.

The chain has TRBV7-8 and TRBJ2-1; 7 bases fit TRBD1. V lost 5 bases and J lost 5; bases outside the gene matches: 6. The germline V gene has CDR1 SGHVS and CDR2 FQNEAQ. CDR3 length equals 14 residues. The CDR3 DNA is TGTGCCAGCAGCCCCGGGACAGCCAACAATGAGCAGTTCTTC. This codes for CASSPGTANNEQFF.

CDR3 residues: CASSPPVARGFEQFF. In nucleotides, the CDR3 is TGTGCCAGCAGCCCCCCCGTGGCGAGAGGTTTTGAGCAGTTCTTC. The rearrangement uses TRBV9 and TRBJ2-1; no clear D. CDR3 length: 15 residues. Looked up from germline, CDR1 is SGDLS and CDR2 is YYNGEE. The V gene lost 4 bases and the J gene lost 9 bases, with 20 bases spanning the gap.

The chain joins TRBV14 to TRBJ1-6; D perhaps matches TRBD1 (6 bases). The CDR3 has 15 residues. V was shortened by 1 base and J by 7 bases, with 11 bases between the two germline ends. CDR1 and CDR2 from the germline V gene are SGHDN and FVKESK. CDR3 bases: TGTGCCAGCAGCCAAGTAGGACAGCTGAATTCACCCCTCCACTTT. This gives the protein CASSQVGQLNSPLHF.

This clone was observed a few times. V and J are TRBV6-1 and TRBJ2-7, with D possibly TRBD2 on 5 matching bases. V dropped 2 bases and J dropped 4 bases, with 6 bases sitting between them. The CDR3 runs 12 residues. Germline assignment: CDR1 MNHNS and CDR2 SASEGT. CDR3 amino acids: CASSERGYEQYF. Here the CDR3 DNA reads TGTGCCAGCAGTGAACGGGGATACGAGCAGTACTTC.

The chain links TRBV7-2 to TRBJ1-2, with TRBD1 matching over 9 bases. The CDR3 is made up of 18 amino acids. Unmatched junction bases numbered 13, after V lost 2 bases and J lost 3 bases. The germline V gene encodes CDR1 SGHTA and CDR2 FQGNSA. CDR3 bases: TGTGCCAGCAGCTTATGGTCCGTCCGCTGGACAGGGGACTATGGCTACACCTTC. Its translation: CASSLWSVRWTGDYGYTF. Full variable domain (rest looked up from reference TRBV7-2 and TRBJ1-2): GAGVSQSPSNKVTEKGKDVELRCDPISGHTALYWYRQSLGQGLEFLIYFQGNSAPDKSGLPSDRFSAERTGGSVSTLTIQRTQQEDSAVYLCASSLWSVRWTGDYGYTFGSGTRLTVV.

The genes are TRBV6-1 and TRBJ2-7; possibly TRBD1 for D (6 bases). V lost 5 bases and J lost 11, with 19 bases in between. The CDR3 covers 13 residues. Per the germline V gene, CDR1 is MNHNS and CDR2 is SASEGT. The CDR3 reads CASSTPGQLSEYF. CDR3 DNA: TGTGCCAGCAGTACCCCGGGACAACTTTCGGAGTACTTC.

The V call is TRBV5-1, the J call TRBJ2-7; 12 bases are a match to TRBD2. This CDR3 contains 15 residues. Germline CDR1 reads SGHRS; CDR2 reads YFSETQ. V was pared by 4 bases and J by 3 bases, with 5 bases of the junction left unmatched. DNA of the CDR3: TGCGCCAGCAGCCACCTAGCGGGAGGGGTCTACGAGCAGTACTTC. It specifies CASSHLAGGVYEQYF.

The V and J genes are TRBV10-3 and TRBJ2-3, with a weak D call TRBD2 (5 bases). The CDR3 spans 13 residues. The germline CDR1 and CDR2 sequences are ENHRY and SYGVKD. V lost 3 bases, J lost 6 bases, and 10 bases lay in between. The CDR3 sequence: CAISDPDLDTQYF. The CDR3 nucleotides are TGTGCCATCAGTGACCCGGACTTGGATACGCAGTATTTT.

The genes are TRBV5-4 and TRBJ2-7; TRBD1 matches at 7 bases. Trimming took 3 bases from V and 4 from J; bases not matched to a gene: 7. There are 14 residues in the CDR3. Germline V lookup: CDR1 SGHNT, CDR2 YYREEE (reference sequence). DNA for the CDR3: TGTGCCAGCAGCTGGGCGGACAGGCTTTACGAGCAGTACTTC. It specifies CASSWADRLYEQYF.

This chain joins TRBV19 and TRBJ2-7, with a tentative D call TRBD1 (7 bases). With 7 bases removed from V and 7 bases from J, the gap between germline ends came to 20 bases. The CDR3 contains 14 residues. Germline V gene sequence: CDR1 LNHDA, CDR2 SQIVND (reference sequence). For the CDR3, the DNA is TGTGCCAGTAACTCACTGGGGCAGGGGGGAGAGCAGTACTTC. This encodes CASNSLGQGGEQYF.

The V gene is TRBV5-1, the J gene TRBJ2-7, with 12 positions matching TRBD2. J lost 4 bases, V lost 6 bases, and 5 bases had no gene match. Germline V gene sequence: CDR1 SGHRS, CDR2 YFSETQ. The CDR3 has 14 residues. CDR3 region: CASTLAGGLYEQYF. DNA for the CDR3: TGCGCCAGCACGCTAGCGGGAGGGTTATACGAGCAGTACTTC.

This chain uses TRBV13 with TRBJ2-7; D remains unclear. The CDR3 sequence is 15 residues long. The germline gives CDR1 PRHDT, CDR2 FYEKMQ (reference sequence). V was pared by 3 bases and J by 3 bases, with 15 bases between. Here the CDR3 reads CASSFSRQVSYEQYF. In nucleotides, the CDR3 is TGTGCCAGCAGCTTTTCCCGGCAGGTAAGCTACGAGCAGTACTTC.

The count of this clone is one. This rearrangement joins TRBV4-1 to TRBJ2-3; D is uncertain. Germline CDR1 reads MGHRA; CDR2 reads YSYEKL. The CDR3 contains 15 residues. V was shortened by 5 bases and J by 2 bases, with 14 bases between the two germline ends. CDR3 amino acids: CASSYDAGYTDTQYF. The CDR3, as DNA: TGCGCCAGCAGCTACGACGCCGGGTACACAGATACGCAGTATTTT.

The chain recombines TRBV5-1 with TRBJ1-4; tentatively, D is TRBD1 (5 bases). Germline V lookup: CDR1 SGHRS, CDR2 YFSETQ. The CDR3 loop spans 16 amino acids. With 4 bases removed from V and 3 bases from J, the gap between germline ends came to 16 bases. This chain's CDR3 is CASSASRVSPNEKLFF. Written as DNA, the CDR3 is TGCGCCAGCAGCGCCAGCAGGGTCTCCCCTAATGAAAAACTGTTTTTT.

This clone was detected only a few times. The V gene is TRBV7-9, the J gene TRBJ1-1; D ambiguous. The CDR3 extends over 12 amino acids. The germline CDR1 and CDR2 sequences are SEHNR and FQNEAQ (reference sequence). The V end lost 4 bases, the J end lost 9 bases, and 12 bases lay between the germline ends. CDR3: CASSSLWLQAFF. The CDR3 bases are TGTGCCAGCAGCTCGTTATGGCTGCAAGCTTTCTTT.

J is TRBJ2-5 and V is TRBV5-1; no firm D call. V was shortened by 0 bases and J by 1 base, with 10 bases between the two germline ends. CDR1 SGHRS and CDR2 YFSETQ come from the germline V gene. This CDR3 is 15 amino acids long. The CDR3 region has the DNA TGCGCCAGCAGCTTGGATGGCGGCGGCCAAGAGACCCAGTACTTC. This translates into CASSLDGGGQETQYF.

V gene TRBV5-1 combines with J gene TRBJ1-4, with 9 bases matching TRBD1. The CDR3 is 17 residues long. Germline values: CDR1 SGHRS, CDR2 YFSETQ. Trimming cost V 4 bases and J 6 bases; bases outside gene matches: 13. For the CDR3, the DNA is TGCGCCAGCAGCCCCCTTCAGGACAGGGGCTGGGATGAAAAACTGTTTTTT. It specifies CASSPLQDRGWDEKLFF.

The chain links TRBV7-9 to TRBJ2-1; TRBD2 aligns across 10 bases. This CDR3 is 17 amino acids long. CDR1 and CDR2 (germline): SEHNR, FQNEAQ (reference sequence). V was pared by 5 bases and J by 9 bases, with 16 bases of the junction left unmatched. The CDR3: CASSLQLGQREGLEQFF. The CDR3 coding sequence is TGTGCCAGCAGCCTCCAATTAGGGCAGCGGGAGGGTCTTGAGCAGTTCTTC.

V and J are TRBV18 and TRBJ1-1; maybe TRBD1 (6 bases). Germline V gene lookup returns CDR1 KGHSH and CDR2 LQKENI. V lost 8 bases, J lost 5 bases, and 21 bases lay in between. The CDR3 covers 15 residues. The DNA for the CDR3 is TGTGCCAGCCCACAGGGACTCCAGGTGGGGACTGAAGCTTTCTTT. Translating gives CASPQGLQVGTEAFF.

This chain joins TRBV29-1 and TRBJ1-1; 7 bases agree with TRBD1. Germline-derived CDR1 and CDR2 are SQVTM and ANQGSEA. CDR3 length: 13 amino acids. Trimming at V came to 4 bases and at J to 1 base, leaving 3 bases not matched to a gene. CDR3 nucleotides: TGCAGCGTTGCTCGACAGGGGAACACTGAAGCTTTCTTT. This gives the protein CSVARQGNTEAFF. The variable domain in full, completed from reference TRBV29-1 and TRBJ1-1, reads SAVISQKPSRDICQRGTSLTIQCQVDSQVTMMFWYRQQPGQSLTLIATANQGSEATYESGFVIDKFPISRPNLTFSTLTVSNMSPEDSSIYLCSVARQGNTEAFFGQGTRLTVV.

This clone was counted between two and nine times. The CDR3 protein is CASSSLGEGTEAFF. For the CDR3, the DNA is TGTGCCAGCTCATCACTAGGAGAGGGAACTGAAGCTTTCTTT. This chain links TRBV18 with TRBJ1-1; D unclear. This CDR3 has 14 residues. Germline CDR1 reads KGHSH; CDR2 reads LQKENI. Trimming removed 5 bases at V and 5 bases at J, with 15 bases between. The variable domain in full, with the rest retrieved from reference TRBV18 and TRBJ1-1, is NAGVMQNPRHLVRRRGQEARLRCSPMKGHSHVYWYRQLPEEGLKFMVYLQKENIIDESGMPKERFSAEFPKEGPSILRIQQVVRGDSAAYFCASSSLGEGTEAFFGQGTRLTVV.

The count of this clone is one. This chain connects TRBV7-9 to TRBJ1-2, with D possibly TRBD1 on 6 matching bases. The germline V gene has CDR1 SEHNR and CDR2 FQNEAQ (reference sequence). The germline V and J ends were trimmed by 5 bases and 8 bases, with 15 bases remaining between them. The CDR3 has 13 residues. The CDR3 nucleotides are TGTGCCAGCAGCCCCACAGGGACCACGGGCTACACCTTC. As protein: CASSPTGTTGYTF.